This note documents a single T cell receptor (beta chain) sequence. The CDR3 totals 16 residues. Trimming took 3 bases from V and 8 from J; bases not matched to a gene: 11. Looked up from germline, CDR1 is MDHEN and CDR2 is SYDVKM. This sample stems from a study of blood T cell repertoires in COVID-19. Study-wide context: T cells, B-cell-depleted T cells, or PBMCs supplied cDNA or gDNA.

Sequencing was performed with immunoSEQ multiplex PCR; in TCRdb, only in-frame clones are kept and a portion is missing. The table has about 110,000 clones, nearly 90% seen once. The chain couples TRBV28 to TRBJ1-4; TRBD1 matches 8 bases. The material sequenced was peripheral blood. The TCR was taken from a human donor in a cohort sampled during active COVID-19. The DNA for the CDR3 is TGTGCCAGCAGTTTTTCCGGACAGGGATTGGAGGAAAAACTGTTTTTT. It translates to CASSFSGQGLEEKLFF.